This entry lists 20 T cell receptor beta chains sequenced from one sample in a study of cytomegalovirus exposure and HLA in healthy donors. The study ran its PCR with 60 Vbeta and 13 Jbeta primers. Profiled with immunoSEQ multiplex PCR; TCRdb holds only in-frame clones, not every one. The repertoire holds 100,000 to 150,000 clones, with 60% to 85% as singletons. What was sequenced was PBMCs. Source of these receptors: a woman between 40 and 50 years old in good health and CMV-seronegative.

Only a few counts were recorded for this clone. The chain's CDR3 is CASSQGDIRGDYGYTF. The CDR3 region has the DNA TGCGCCAGCAGCCAAGGGGACATCCGAGGCGACTATGGCTACACCTTC. This chain connects TRBV4-1 to TRBJ1-2; the D gene is possibly TRBD1 (6 bases). V lost 1 base, J lost 3 bases, and 15 bases lay in between. The CDR3 is 16 amino acids. CDR1 and CDR2 from the germline V gene are MGHRA and YSYEKL.

This chain joins TRBV7-2 and TRBJ2-7; 9 positions agree with TRBD1. V shed 5 bases and J 5 bases; nucleotides not matched to a gene: 10. Germline V CDR1 and CDR2: SGHTA, FQGNSA. The CDR3 has 15 amino acids. The CDR3 coding sequence is TGTGCCAGCAGCAACACCGGGACAGGGTACCACGAGCAGTACTTC. Encoded protein: CASSNTGTGYHEQYF.

The chain links TRBV5-6 to TRBJ2-7, with D perhaps matching TRBD2 (5 bases). V lost 4 bases and J lost 6, with 11 bases in between. CDR3 length: 12 amino acids. The germline CDR1 and CDR2 sequences are SGHDT and YYEEEE. The CDR3 DNA follows: TGTGCCAGCAGCCTTCGGGGAATCGAGCAGTACTTC. Translating gives CASSLRGIEQYF.

The chain has TRBV19 and TRBJ1-5; D is uncertain. CDR3 length: 14 amino acids. The V end was cut by 4 bases, the J end by 2 bases, with 9 bases between. Germline CDR1 and CDR2: LNHDA and SQIVND (reference sequence). The CDR3 spells CASSTWGGNQPQHF. The DNA for the CDR3 is TGTGCCAGTAGTACCTGGGGAGGCAATCAGCCCCAGCATTTT.

The table lists this clone with a count of one. The chain carries TRBV7-9 and TRBJ1-4; 8 nucleotides line up with TRBD1. This CDR3 region has 15 residues. The junction had 8 bases not matched to a gene; V was cut back by 5 bases and J by 6 bases. The germline CDR1 and CDR2 sequences are SEHNR and FQNEAQ (reference sequence). CDR3: CASSPQTGAYEKLFF. The DNA for the CDR3 is TGTGCCAGCAGCCCCCAGACAGGGGCTTATGAAAAACTGTTTTTT.

The DNA for the CDR3 is TGTGCCAGCAGCCTGGGACAGGGAGACACTGAAGCTTTCTTT. It yields the protein CASSLGQGDTEAFF. This rearrangement joins TRBV6-1 to TRBJ1-1; TRBD1 aligns across 9 bases. V gave up 6 bases and J gave up 3 bases; unmatched junction bases: 5. The CDR3 runs 14 residues. The germline CDR1 and CDR2 sequences are MNHNS and SASEGT.

This clone was seen once. J is TRBJ2-2 and V is TRBV15, with D possibly TRBD1 on 5 matching bases. The CDR3 extends over 14 amino acids. The V and J ends lost 8 bases and 3 bases respectively, with 13 bases between them. Germline V lookup: CDR1 LNHNV, CDR2 YYDKDF (reference sequence). Here the CDR3 DNA reads TGTGCCACCGTTCAGGGTCGTCACACCGGGGAGCTGTTTTTT. Protein sequence: CATVQGRHTGELFF.

This chain joins TRBV6-1 and TRBJ2-7; D is undetermined. Germline CDR1 reads MNHNS; CDR2 reads SASEGT. Trimming pared 6 bases from V and 6 bases from J, leaving 9 bases between. This CDR3 comprises 11 residues. DNA of the CDR3: TGTGCCAGCAGCCCCTTCTCCGAGCAGTACTTC. Its translation is CASSPFSEQYF.

This chain connects TRBV6-5 to TRBJ1-1; D may be TRBD1 (6 bases). The germline gives CDR1 MNHEY, CDR2 SVGAGI. This CDR3 has 13 amino acids. Trimming took 11 bases from V and 4 from J, leaving 17 bases between them. CDR3 sequence (DNA): TGTGCCGCGCGAGCAGGGGCTAGCACTGAAGCTTTCTTT. Amino acid sequence: CAARAGASTEAFF.

This chain connects TRBV28 to TRBJ1-1; TRBD1 agrees at 10 bases. Trimming cost V 5 bases and J 3 bases; bases outside gene matches: 9. Germline loops: CDR1 MDHEN, CDR2 SYDVKM. This CDR3 region has 16 residues. The CDR3 DNA follows: TGTGCCAGCAGTCCCAGACAGGGGGCGGGTTACACTGAAGCTTTCTTT. The encoded protein is CASSPRQGAGYTEAFF.

J is TRBJ2-3 and V is TRBV4-2; 8 bases are a match to TRBD2. The V gene's germline CDR1 is LGHNA and CDR2 YNFKEQ. CDR3 length equals 14 residues. Unmatched junction bases numbered 3, after V lost 1 base and J lost 6 bases. CDR3 coding DNA: TGTGCCAGCAGCCAAGGCGGGAGGTGGGATACGCAGTATTTT. This codes for CASSQGGRWDTQYF.

As regards this clone: At one of its ends the junction is not consistent with the germline gene, which may arise from a read error. This chain joins TRBV7-9 and TRBJ2-5; maybe TRBD2 (5 bases). From germline, CDR1 is SEHNR and CDR2 FQNEAQ (reference sequence). The length of the CDR3 is 12 residues. Written as DNA, the CDR3 is TGTTCCAGCAGCTTAGGAGGAGAGACCCAGTACTTC. As protein: CSSSLGGETQYF.

The chain is built from TRBV4-1 and TRBJ2-2; D may be TRBD1 (6 bases). Trimming stripped 4 bases from V and 4 bases from J, with 13 bases between. The CDR3 sequence is 15 residues long. CDR1 and CDR2 from the germline V gene are MGHRA and YSYEKL. CDR3 protein: CASSPSGHITGELFF. The CDR3 DNA sequence: TGCGCCAGCAGCCCCTCGGGACACATCACCGGGGAGCTGTTTTTT.

The CDR3 region has the DNA TGTGCCAGCAGTTTTGACAGGGGCGGTCAGCCCCAGCATTTT. This gives the protein CASSFDRGGQPQHF. The chain links TRBV28 to TRBJ1-5; 8 bases are a match to TRBD1. Germline CDR1 MDHEN, CDR2 SYDVKM. The CDR3 runs 14 residues. Trimming took 3 bases from V and 6 from J; bases not matched to a gene: 4.

The rearrangement uses TRBV4-2 and TRBJ2-7; TRBD1 is a possible D gene (8 bases). Trimming stripped 3 bases from V and 1 base from J, with 22 bases between. Germline CDR1 reads LGHNA; CDR2 reads YNFKEQ. This CDR3 is built from 18 residues. CDR3 loop: CASSQQGAAAGASYEQYF. The CDR3 DNA reads TGTGCCAGCAGCCAGCAGGGGGCTGCCGCGGGAGCTTCCTACGAGCAGTACTTC.

In this sample, this clone turned up once. The rearrangement links TRBV7-9 to TRBJ2-2; 7 bases line up with TRBD2. Trimming at V came to 5 bases and at J to 11 bases, leaving 5 bases not matched to a gene. Germline V gene sequence: CDR1 SEHNR, CDR2 FQNEAQ (reference sequence). The CDR3 is made up of 12 amino acids. CDR3 region: CASSPRTSELFF. In DNA, the CDR3 is TGTGCCAGCAGCCCGAGGACTAGTGAGCTGTTTTTT.

The chain uses TRBV18 and TRBJ1-4, with D possibly TRBD1 on 5 matching bases. The germline V gene encodes CDR1 KGHSH and CDR2 LQKENI. The V gene lost 0 bases and the J gene lost 8 bases, with 10 bases spanning the gap. The CDR3 is 14 amino acids. The CDR3 protein is CASSPPGVEEKLFF. In nucleotides, the CDR3 is TGTGCCAGCTCACCACCAGGGGTCGAGGAAAAACTGTTTTTT.

With respect to this clone: The junction does not match germline at one end; this may be a read error. This sequence joins TRBV7-9 and TRBJ1-1; D possibly corresponds to TRBD1 (5 bases). CDR1 SEHNR and CDR2 FQNEAQ come from the germline V gene (reference sequence). This CDR3 is 15 amino acids long. CDR3 nucleotides: TGTGCCAGCAGCTTAGGGGGCTCGATGAACACTGAAACTTCCTTT. This sequence encodes CASSLGGSMNTETSF.

This chain's CDR3 is CASSLGAAGGFHEQYF. In DNA, the CDR3 is TGTGCCAGCAGCTTAGGGGCGGCAGGGGGCTTCCACGAGCAGTACTTC. This sequence joins TRBV7-9 and TRBJ2-7, with 8 bases lining up with TRBD1. CDR1 and CDR2 (germline): SEHNR, FQNEAQ (reference sequence). J was trimmed by 5 bases and V by 1 base; bases with no gene match: 10. This CDR3 contains 16 residues.

The rearrangement links TRBV27 to TRBJ2-7, with 8 bases matching TRBD2. Germline V gene data show CDR1 as MNHEY and CDR2 as SMNVEV (reference sequence). The CDR3 sequence is 14 residues long. V shed 2 bases, J shed 2 bases, and the junction held 2 bases outside the gene matches. The chain's CDR3 is CASSLGLAPYEQYF. The CDR3 region has the DNA TGTGCCAGCAGTTTAGGACTAGCTCCCTACGAGCAGTACTTC.